This TCR beta chain was obtained from a study of beta chain features in type 1 diabetes. This clone came up a few times. Since all of the isolated RNA was reverse transcribed, expressed TCRB transcripts were what got sequenced. The data were produced by immunoSEQ multiplex PCR, yet TCRdb's version contains in-frame clones alone and is incomplete. Altogether about 330,000 clones are present, roughly 9.6% being singletons, with the ten largest covering 0.015%. The receptor was isolated from a woman younger than 45 in good health. Sequenced sample: naive CD4+ T cells from blood.

The CDR3 bases are TGTGCCTGGAGTGTACTAAGCATACAAAACATTCAGTACTTC. Its translation: CAWSVLSIQNIQYF. The V gene is TRBV30, the J gene TRBJ2-4; no definite D call. Germline lookup yields CDR1 GTSNPN and CDR2 SVGIG (reference sequence). This CDR3 is built from 14 residues. V was shortened by 0 bases and J by 5 bases, with 11 bases between the two germline ends.